A single sample gave rise to the 9 T cell receptor beta chains below, sequenced in a study of blood T cell repertoires in COVID-19. The table came from immunoSEQ multiplex PCR; TCRdb's copy has only in-frame clones and leaves some out. The sample yields roughly 350,000 clones, under 95% seen once. The sample comprised peripheral blood. The source of these receptors is a woman under 30 who had recovered from COVID-19.

V and J are TRBV6-4 and TRBJ2-2; D ambiguous. The germline gives CDR1 MRHNA, CDR2 SNTAGT. This CDR3 has 13 amino acids. V was trimmed by 3 bases and J by 3 bases, leaving 5 bases between them. Here the CDR3 reads CASSEADTGELFF. DNA of the CDR3: TGTGCCAGCAGTGAGGCTGACACCGGGGAGCTGTTTTTT.

The rearrangement links TRBV18 to TRBJ2-6; possibly TRBD2 for D (6 bases). V lost 3 bases to trimming and J lost 0 bases, with 15 bases between them. The germline V gene encodes CDR1 KGHSH and CDR2 LQKENI. CDR3 length: 18 residues. The CDR3 here is CASSPLGGLSSGANVLTF. In DNA, the CDR3 is TGTGCCAGCTCACCCCTTGGAGGGCTAAGCTCTGGGGCCAACGTCCTGACTTTC.

The chain uses TRBV19 and TRBJ1-5, with TRBD1 matching 8 bases. The CDR3 totals 17 residues. The V gene's germline CDR1 is LNHDA and CDR2 SQIVND (reference sequence). Unmatched junction bases numbered 15, after V lost 6 bases and J lost 5 bases. The CDR3 DNA reads TGTGCCAGTAGAAGAGGACAGGGATCATTCGCCGATCAGCCCCAGCATTTT. Translated, it gives CASRRGQGSFADQPQHF.

J is TRBJ2-7 and V is TRBV2, with D maybe TRBD2 (6 bases). Germline V CDR1 and CDR2: SNHLY, FYNNEI. This CDR3 region has 13 residues. V was cut by 4 bases and J by 6 bases, with 13 bases left in between. The CDR3 protein is CASSAFSGGEQYV. CDR3 in DNA: TGTGCCAGCAGTGCGTTCTCCGGGGGCGAGCAGTACGTC.

This clone showed up just once. This rearrangement joins TRBV4-3 to TRBJ2-1; D is uncertain. The V end was cut by 0 bases, the J end by 9 bases, with 12 bases between. This CDR3 spans 14 amino acids. CDR1 LGHNA and CDR2 YSLEER come from the germline V gene. CDR3 in amino acids: CASSQERHVLEQFF. The CDR3 bases are TGCGCCAGCAGCCAAGAACGACACGTTCTTGAGCAGTTCTTC.

This clone was detected only once. Other DNA variants within this sample encode the same CDR3. V and J are TRBV6-4 and TRBJ2-1; the match to TRBD2 covers 9 bases. This CDR3 is 15 amino acids long. With 4 bases clipped from V and 7 bases from J, the junction kept 8 bases outside the gene matches. Germline V gene lookup returns CDR1 MRHNA and CDR2 SNTAGT. The CDR3 is CASSAGLAGSNEQFF. CDR3 coding DNA: TGTGCCAGCAGTGCGGGTCTAGCGGGAAGTAATGAGCAGTTCTTC.

V and J are TRBV5-6 and TRBJ2-3; D is possibly TRBD2 (6 bases). V shed 0 bases and J shed 3 bases, with 11 bases lying between them. From germline, CDR1 is SGHDT and CDR2 YYEEEE. CDR3 length: 15 residues. CDR3 sequence (DNA): TGTGCCAGCAGCTTGGCCCTCGGGGGTACAGATACGCAGTATTTT. Its translation is CASSLALGGTDTQYF.

V gene TRBV4-3 combines with J gene TRBJ1-1; D is unresolved. The CDR3 totals 16 residues. Germline assignment: CDR1 LGHNA and CDR2 YSLEER. V was shortened by 3 bases and J by 1 base, with 15 bases between the two germline ends. The CDR3 loop is CASSHPREGRNTEAFF. Here the CDR3 DNA reads TGCGCCAGCAGCCACCCCCGAGAGGGAAGGAACACTGAAGCTTTCTTT.

This chain joins TRBV7-9 and TRBJ1-1; D might be TRBD1 (5 bases). V lost 4 bases to trimming and J lost 4 bases, with 22 bases between them. The CDR3 totals 17 residues. Germline V gene sequence: CDR1 SEHNR, CDR2 FQNEAQ (reference sequence). CDR3 DNA sequence: TGTGCCAGCAGCTCTCGCAGAACAGGATATGCAGGCACTGAAGCTTTCTTT. Translating gives CASSSRRTGYAGTEAFF.